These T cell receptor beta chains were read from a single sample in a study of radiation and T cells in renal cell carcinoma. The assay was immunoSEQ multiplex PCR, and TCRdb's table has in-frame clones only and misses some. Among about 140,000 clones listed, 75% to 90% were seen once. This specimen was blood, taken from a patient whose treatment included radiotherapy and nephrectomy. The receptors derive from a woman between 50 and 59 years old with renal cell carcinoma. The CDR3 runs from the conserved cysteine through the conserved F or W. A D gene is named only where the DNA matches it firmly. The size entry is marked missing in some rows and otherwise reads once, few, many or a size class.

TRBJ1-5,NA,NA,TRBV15,TGTGCCACCAGCAGTGCCCGGGGTTTGGGTCAGCCCCAGCATTTT,CATSSARGLGQPQHF
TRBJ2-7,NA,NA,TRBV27,TGTGCCAGCAGTTTGGCAGGCACCTACGAGCAGTACTTC,CASSLAGTYEQYF
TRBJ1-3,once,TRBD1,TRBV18,TGTGCCAGCGCATCCTCACAGGGGAACGAAAACACCATATATTTT,CASASSQGNENTIYF
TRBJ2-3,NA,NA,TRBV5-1,TGCGCCAGCAGCTTCTTACAGGGCCCGCGGGATACGCAGTATTTT,CASSFLQGPRDTQYF
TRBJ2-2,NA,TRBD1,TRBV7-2,TGTGCCAGCAGCTTAGCGGGAACCAGGGGGACCGGGGAGCTGTTTTTT,CASSLAGTRGTGELFF
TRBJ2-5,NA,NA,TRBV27,TGTGCCAGCAGTTTCCGGGGGGCCCAAGAGACCCAGTACTTC,CASSFRGAQETQYF
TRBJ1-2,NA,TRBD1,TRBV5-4,TGTGCCAGCAGCCAAGAAACGGGGACAGGGGACTATGGCTACACCTTC,CASSQETGTGDYGYTF
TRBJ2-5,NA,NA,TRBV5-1,TGCGCCAGCAGCTTGGCCTCAAGGGAAGAGACCCAGTACTTC,CASSLASREETQYF
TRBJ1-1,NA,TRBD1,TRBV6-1,TGTGCCAGCAGCCAGAGACAGGGGGCCTCTGAAGCTTTCTTT,CASSQRQGASEAFF
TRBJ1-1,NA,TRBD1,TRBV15,TGTGCCACCAGCCCGGACAGGGAGGCCACTGAAGCTTTCTTT,CATSPDREATEAFF
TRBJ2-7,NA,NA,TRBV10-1,TGCGCCAGCAGTGATTGGGGCTACGAGCAGTACTTC,CASSDWGYEQYF
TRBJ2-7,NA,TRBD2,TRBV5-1,TGCGCCAGCAGCTCCCCGGGACTAGTCTTCTCCCACGAGCAGTACTTC,CASSSPGLVFSHEQYF
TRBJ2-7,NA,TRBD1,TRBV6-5,TGTGCCAGCAGCCCGGGTAAAGGGGGCTTTCACGAGCAGTACTTC,CASSPGKGGFHEQYF
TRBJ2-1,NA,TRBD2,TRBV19,TGTGCCAGTACGACTAGCGGGAGGGGTGAGCAGTTCTTC,CASTTSGRGEQFF
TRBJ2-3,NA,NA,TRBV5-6,TGTGCCAGCAGCTTGGATGAAGGAGATACGCAGTATTTT,CASSLDEGDTQYF
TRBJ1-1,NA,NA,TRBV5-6,TGTGCCAGCAGACCGGGACTCATGAACACTGAAGCTTTCTTT,CASRPGLMNTEAFF
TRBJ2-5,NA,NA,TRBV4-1,TGCGCCAGCAGCCAAGATTCCCAAGAGACCCAGTACTTC,CASSQDSQETQYF
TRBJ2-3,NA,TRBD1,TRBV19,TGTGCCAGTACCCAAGACAGGGTAAGCACAGATACGCAGTATTTT,CASTQDRVSTDTQYF
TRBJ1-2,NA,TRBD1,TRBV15,TGTGCCACCAGCGGCGGACAGGGGGCCTACTATGGCTACACCTTC,CATSGGQGAYYGYTF
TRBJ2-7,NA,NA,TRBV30,TGTGCCTGGAGTGTAAACGAGCAGTACTTC,CAWSVNEQYF